These 25 T cell receptor beta chains came from one sample sequenced in a study of kidney transplant recipient with SARS-CoV-2 infection. TCRdb recomputed calls from the reads with MiXCR, one row per CDR3 protein. The table has under 250,000 distinct CDR3 sequences, about 30% seen once. Here the sequenced sample was a blood sample, taken at baseline and around day 120 from a kidney transplant recipient. The origin of the receptors is a young adult male patient who had COVID-19 and was a kidney transplant recipient. Some of the T cells might come from the graft donor.

This clonotype has at least ten counts. This chain links TRBV7-8 with TRBJ1-4; TRBD1 matches at 7 bases. J gave up 6 bases and V 5 bases, and 15 bases lay outside the gene matches. Germline V lookup: CDR1 SGHVS, CDR2 FQNEAQ. CDR3 length: 17 amino acids. In DNA, the CDR3 is TGTGCCAGCAGCCAAGCTCGGCCCGGGCAGGGGGATGAAAAACTGTTTTTT. This encodes CASSQARPGQGDEKLFF.

This clonotype has at least ten counts. This CDR3 reads CASTDRGAYEQYF. CDR3 coding DNA: TGTGCCAGCACGGACAGGGGCGCCTACGAGCAGTACTTC. The V call is TRBV28, the J call TRBJ2-7; 9 bases are shared with TRBD1. The CDR3 covers 13 residues. Looked up from germline, CDR1 is MDHEN and CDR2 is SYDVKM. J gave up 2 bases and V 7 bases, and 3 bases lay outside the gene matches.

As regards this clonotype: A read error is possible here, since a much larger clone lies one base away. V usage is TRBV6-5 and J usage is TRBJ1-4; no clear D. This CDR3 is 14 amino acids long. Germline V CDR1 and CDR2: MNHEY, SVGAGI. The CDR3: CAGSLNWDNEKLFF. CDR3 nucleotide sequence: TGTGCCGGCAGTTTAAACTGGGATAATGAAAAACTGTTTTTT.

This clonotype has ten or more counts. The rearrangement joins TRBV30 to TRBJ1-6; D not resolved. V gave up 4 bases and J gave up 1 base, with 8 bases separating them. This CDR3 contains 14 residues. Germline V gives CDR1 GTSNPN, CDR2 SVGIG (reference sequence). This CDR3 is CAWMLGSYNSPLHF. The DNA for the CDR3 is TGTGCCTGGATGCTGGGTTCCTATAATTCACCCCTCCACTTT.

This clonotype was counted ten times or more. V usage is TRBV12-3 or TRBV12-4 and J usage is TRBJ1-1; D not certain. Trimming took off 3 bases at V and 1 base at J, with 6 bases between the two ends. This CDR3 contains 13 residues. DNA for the CDR3: TGTGCCAGCAGTTTGCGGTCGAACACTGAAGCTTTCTTT. It is translated as CASSLRSNTEAFF.

In regard to this clonotype: This may stem from a read error, because a much larger clone lies one nucleotide away. The gene calls are TRBV6-5 and TRBJ2-1; the D gene is possibly TRBD1 (5 bases). V shed 5 bases and J shed 9 bases, with 17 bases lying between them. CDR1 is MNHEY and CDR2 is SVGAGI in the germline V gene. The CDR3 length is 14 residues. This chain's CDR3 is CASSRTRHNGEQFF. DNA for the CDR3: TGTGCCAGCAGTCGGACAAGGCATAATGGTGAGCAGTTCTTC.

This clonotype was detected ten times or more. The chain uses TRBV12-3 or TRBV12-4 and TRBJ1-1; no clear D gene. This CDR3 is 11 amino acids long. V was shortened by 1 base and J by 10 bases, with 7 bases between the two germline ends. The CDR3 sequence: CASSLGPGAFF. The CDR3 region has the DNA TGTGCCAGCAGTTTAGGTCCGGGAGCTTTCTTT.

The table lists this clonotype with many counts. The chain couples TRBV27 to TRBJ1-5; a possible D gene is TRBD1 (5 bases). The germline V and J ends were trimmed by 5 bases and 6 bases, with 11 bases remaining between them. The germline V gene encodes CDR1 MNHEY and CDR2 SMNVEV (reference sequence). There are 13 residues in the CDR3. CDR3 nucleotide sequence: TGTGCCAGCAGTCCATCCAGGGTTCAGCCCCAGCATTTT. Translating it yields CASSPSRVQPQHF.

This clonotype was detected many times. CDR3 protein: CASSWAILGYEQYF. In DNA form, the CDR3 reads TGTGCCAGCAGTTGGGCGATATTGGGCTACGAGCAGTACTTC. The J gene is TRBJ2-7, the V gene TRBV12-3 or TRBV12-4; D is ambiguous. The V end was cut by 4 bases, the J end by 3 bases, with 13 bases between. The CDR3 length is 14 residues.

As to this clonotype: A much larger clone sits a single nucleotide away, making a read error possible. In DNA form, the CDR3 reads TGTGCCAGCAGTGCGGGGCCTCCTAACACCGGGGAGCTGTTTTTT. It translates to CASSAGPPNTGELFF. The chain combines TRBV6-4 with TRBJ2-2, with D tentatively TRBD1 or TRBD2 (5 bases each). Germline assignment: CDR1 MRHNA and CDR2 SNTAGT. The CDR3 is made up of 15 amino acids. V gave up 4 bases and J gave up 2 bases, with 11 bases separating them.

As to this clonotype: A much larger clone differs by one base, so this may be a read error. The chain uses TRBV10-1 and TRBJ1-2; perhaps TRBD1 as D (5 bases). The V gene lost 4 bases and the J gene lost 4 bases, with 22 bases spanning the gap. In germline, CDR1 is WNHNN, CDR2 SYGVQD (reference sequence). The CDR3 runs to 17 residues. CDR3 sequence (DNA): TGCGCCAGCAGTGGACGGACAAGATCGCGAAAGACCTATGGCTACACCTTC. Protein sequence: CASSGRTRSRKTYGYTF.

This clonotype occurred a few times. The chain employs TRBV7-8 and TRBJ2-1, with D possibly TRBD2 on 6 matching bases. The CDR3 extends over 15 amino acids. V was pared by 8 bases and J by 0 bases, with 14 bases between. Germline V gives CDR1 SGHVS, CDR2 FQNEAQ. This CDR3 reads CASFPSVSSYNEQFF. The DNA for the CDR3 is TGTGCCAGCTTCCCTAGCGTTAGCTCCTACAATGAGCAGTTCTTC.

This clonotype was detected once. A much larger clone differs from this one at a single base, so this may be a read error. This chain links TRBV28 with TRBJ1-2, with D tentatively TRBD1 (6 bases). The CDR3 sequence is 15 residues long. Germline V gene data show CDR1 as MDHEN and CDR2 as SYDVKM. The CDR3 DNA reads as TGTGCCAGCAGTTTAGGGGGGCAGGCTAACTATGGCTACGCCTTC. It is translated as CASSLGGQANYGYAF.

In this sample, this clonotype turned up many times. The chain has TRBV3-1 and TRBJ1-1, with D hard to call. The CDR3 is 17 amino acids. V was shortened by 5 bases and J by 4 bases, with 23 bases between the two germline ends. CDR1 and CDR2 (germline): LGHDT, YNNKEL (reference sequence). This CDR3 is CASSERAPISIRTEAFF. CDR3 DNA: TGTGCCAGCAGCGAGCGTGCTCCCATTTCAATTCGCACTGAAGCTTTCTTT.

Note on this clonotype: Just one base apart from a much larger clone, this may be a read error. The V and J genes are TRBV11-3 and TRBJ1-2; possibly TRBD1 for D (5 bases). Looked up from germline, CDR1 is SGHNT and CDR2 is YENEEA. The CDR3 loop spans 17 amino acids. Trimming removed 5 bases from V and 4 bases from J, with 23 bases in between. In DNA, the CDR3 is TGTGCCAGCAGCGCCCGGGGCGATCTCGGAAAGACCTATGGCTACACCTTC. Its translation: CASSARGDLGKTYGYTF. The whole variable domain, filled in from reference TRBV11-3 and TRBJ1-2, reads EAGVVQSPRYKIIEKKQPVAFWCNPISGHNTLYWYLQNLGQGPELLIRYENEEAVDDSQLPKDRFSAERLKGVDSTLKIQPAELGDSAVYLCASSARGDLGKTYGYTFGSGTRLTVV.

At least ten counts were recorded for this clonotype. The chain is built from TRBV6-5 and TRBJ1-5, with D hard to call. Trimming took off 4 bases at V and 6 bases at J, with 10 bases between the two ends. From germline, CDR1 is MNHEY and CDR2 SVGAGI. The CDR3 contains 13 residues. The CDR3 region is CASSSAGVQPQHF. The CDR3, as DNA: TGTGCCAGCAGTTCGGCTGGCGTTCAGCCCCAGCATTTT.

This clonotype was observed a few times. The chain links TRBV7-6 to TRBJ2-5, with D tentatively TRBD1 (6 bases). Germline V CDR1 and CDR2: SGHVS, FNYEAQ. The CDR3 has 14 residues. V lost 2 bases and J lost 4, with 11 bases in between. CDR3: CASSLTGSSETQYF. The CDR3 DNA is TGTGCCAGCAGCTTAACAGGGTCGTCAGAGACCCAGTACTTC.

This clonotype was counted at least ten times. The J gene is TRBJ1-2, the V gene TRBV4-3; 10 bases line up with TRBD1. Germline V gene lookup returns CDR1 LGHNA and CDR2 YSLEER. This CDR3 spans 16 amino acids. J was trimmed by 8 bases and V by 2 bases; bases with no gene match: 11. The CDR3 nucleotides are TGCGCCAGCAGCCAAAATCCGGGACAGGGGCAGCTAGGCTACACCTTC. Translation: CASSQNPGQGQLGYTF.

The sample holds many counts of this clonotype. The CDR3 region has the DNA TGTGCCAGCAGTTTAGTACCCGGGGGCGGAAACTATGGCTACACCTTC. This encodes CASSLVPGGGNYGYTF. The V gene is TRBV12-3 or TRBV12-4, the J gene TRBJ1-2, with TRBD1 as a possible D gene (6 bases). This CDR3 has 16 amino acids. V dropped 1 base and J dropped 2 bases, with 14 bases sitting between them.

The table lists this clonotype with many counts. CDR3 sequence (DNA): TGTGCCAGCCAGAGGCGAGGGTCGACTGGGTACGAGCAGTACTTC. This encodes CASQRRGSTGYEQYF. The chain employs TRBV28 and TRBJ2-7; TRBD2 might be the D (5 bases). The CDR3 has 15 residues. CDR1 is MDHEN, CDR2 SYDVKM, per germline. Trimming pared 8 bases from V and 4 bases from J, leaving 21 bases between.

This clonotype has ten or more counts. The chain couples TRBV5-1 to TRBJ2-5; D unresolved. CDR1 is SGHRS and CDR2 is YFSETQ in the germline V gene. CDR3 length equals 14 residues. With 0 bases removed from V and 1 base from J, the gap between germline ends came to 7 bases. The CDR3 spells CASSLVRPQETQYF. In DNA, the CDR3 is TGCGCCAGCAGCTTGGTACGGCCCCAAGAGACCCAGTACTTC.

This clonotype was observed many times. J is TRBJ2-3 and V is TRBV6-4, with D possibly being TRBD1 (6 bases). Germline V gene lookup returns CDR1 MRHNA and CDR2 SNTAGT. Trimming took 4 bases from V and 1 from J, leaving 12 bases between them. The CDR3 sequence is 15 residues long. The CDR3 nucleotides are TGTGCCAGCAGTGTAGAGCCAGGGGGCACAGATACGCAGTATTTT. Amino acid sequence: CASSVEPGGTDTQYF.

This clonotype was found once. A read error may be the cause here, since a much bigger clone is one base away. The chain is built from TRBV6-7 and TRBJ2-7; unclear D gene. TRBV6-7 is labeled an ORF, and its function is uncertain. The CDR3 extends over 14 amino acids. Here the CDR3 reads CAGSYNYLRHEQYF. The DNA for the CDR3 is TGTGCCGGCAGTTACAACTATTTGAGGCACGAGCAGTACTTC.

This clonotype was detected ten times or more. J is TRBJ1-2 and V is TRBV7-2; D gene uncertain. Trimming stripped 5 bases from V and 8 bases from J, with 18 bases between. The germline V gene encodes CDR1 SGHTA and CDR2 FQGNSA. The CDR3 has 14 amino acids. The CDR3 sequence is CASSIPTRDVGYTF. For the CDR3, the DNA is TGTGCCAGCAGCATACCAACAAGGGATGTGGGCTACACCTTC.

The chain is built from TRBV19 and TRBJ2-1; perhaps TRBD2 as D (6 bases). CDR1 is LNHDA, CDR2 SQIVND, per germline (reference sequence). The CDR3 has 15 residues. The V end lost 5 bases, the J end lost 4 bases, and 15 bases lay between the germline ends. As DNA, the CDR3 is TGTGCCAGTAGTCCCCCGGGGACTTTTTACAATGAGCAGTTCTTC. It is translated as CASSPPGTFYNEQFF.